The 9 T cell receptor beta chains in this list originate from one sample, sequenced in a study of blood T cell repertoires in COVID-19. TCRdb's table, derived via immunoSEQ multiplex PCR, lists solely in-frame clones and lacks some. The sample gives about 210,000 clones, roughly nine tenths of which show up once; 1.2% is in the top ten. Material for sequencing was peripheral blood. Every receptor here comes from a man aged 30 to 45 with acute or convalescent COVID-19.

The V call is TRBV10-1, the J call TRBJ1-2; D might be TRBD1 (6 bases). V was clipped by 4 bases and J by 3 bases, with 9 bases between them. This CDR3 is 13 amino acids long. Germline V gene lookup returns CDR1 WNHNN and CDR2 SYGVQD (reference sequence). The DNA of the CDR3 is TGCGCCAGCAGTGTCGGGACATACTATGGCTACACCTTC. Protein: CASSVGTYYGYTF.

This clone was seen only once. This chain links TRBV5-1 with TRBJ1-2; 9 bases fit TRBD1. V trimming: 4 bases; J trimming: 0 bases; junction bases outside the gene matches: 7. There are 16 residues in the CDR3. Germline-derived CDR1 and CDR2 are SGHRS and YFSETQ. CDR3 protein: CASSPGQGQANYGYTF. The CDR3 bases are TGCGCCAGCAGCCCGGGACAGGGACAAGCTAACTATGGCTACACCTTC.

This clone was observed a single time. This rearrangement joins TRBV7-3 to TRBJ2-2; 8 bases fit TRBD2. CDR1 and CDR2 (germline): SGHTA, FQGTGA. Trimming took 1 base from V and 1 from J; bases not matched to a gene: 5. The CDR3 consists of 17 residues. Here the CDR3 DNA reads TGTGCCAGCAGCTTAATTGGTAGCGGGAAGAACACCGGGGAGCTGTTTTTT. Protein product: CASSLIGSGKNTGELFF.

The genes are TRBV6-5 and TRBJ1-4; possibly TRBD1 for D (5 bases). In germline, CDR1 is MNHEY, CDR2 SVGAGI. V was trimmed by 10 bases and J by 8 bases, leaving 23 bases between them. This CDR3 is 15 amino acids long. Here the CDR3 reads CATFRSGREGEKLFF. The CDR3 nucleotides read TGTGCCACCTTCCGTTCGGGCAGGGAGGGCGAAAAACTGTTTTTT.

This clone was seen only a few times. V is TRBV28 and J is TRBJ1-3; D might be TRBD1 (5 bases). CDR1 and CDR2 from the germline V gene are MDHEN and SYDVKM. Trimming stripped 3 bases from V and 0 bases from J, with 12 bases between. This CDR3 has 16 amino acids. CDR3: CASSFTGPISGNTIYF. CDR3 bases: TGTGCCAGCAGTTTTACAGGCCCGATCTCTGGAAACACCATATATTTT.

The CDR3 sequence: CASSLAATGGVRGPADTQYF. The CDR3 bases are TGCGCCAGCAGCTTGGCCGCGACAGGGGGCGTCAGGGGGCCGGCAGATACGCAGTATTTT. This sequence joins TRBV5-1 and TRBJ2-3, with 10 bases matching TRBD1. J lost 4 bases, V lost 0 bases, and 17 bases had no gene match. Germline CDR1 reads SGHRS; CDR2 reads YFSETQ. The CDR3 consists of 20 residues. Full variable domain (missing parts from reference TRBV5-1 and TRBJ2-3): KAGVTQTPRYLIKTRGQQVTLSCSPISGHRSVSWYQQTPGQGLQFLFEYFSETQRNKGNFPGRFSGRQFSNSRSEMNVSTLELGDSALYLCASSLAATGGVRGPADTQYFGPGTRLTVL.

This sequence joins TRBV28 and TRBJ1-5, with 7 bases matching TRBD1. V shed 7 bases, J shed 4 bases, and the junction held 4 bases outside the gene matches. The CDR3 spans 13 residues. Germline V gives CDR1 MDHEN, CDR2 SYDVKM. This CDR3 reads CASTAQGNQPQHF. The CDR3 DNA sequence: TGTGCCAGCACCGCACAGGGGAATCAGCCCCAGCATTTT.

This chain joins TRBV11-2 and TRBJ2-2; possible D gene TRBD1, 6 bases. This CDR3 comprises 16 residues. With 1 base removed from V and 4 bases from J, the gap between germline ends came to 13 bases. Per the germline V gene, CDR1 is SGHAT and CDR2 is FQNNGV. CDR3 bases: TGTGCCAGCAGCTTAGTCAACAGGGATTCCACCGGGGAGCTGTTTTTT. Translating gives CASSLVNRDSTGELFF.

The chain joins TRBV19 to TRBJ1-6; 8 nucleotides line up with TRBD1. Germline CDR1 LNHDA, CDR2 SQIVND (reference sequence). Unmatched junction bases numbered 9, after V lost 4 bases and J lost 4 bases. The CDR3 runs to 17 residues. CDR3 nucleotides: TGTGCCAGTAGTACCCGACAGGGGTTGGGTTATAATTCACCCCTCCACTTT. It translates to CASSTRQGLGYNSPLHF.